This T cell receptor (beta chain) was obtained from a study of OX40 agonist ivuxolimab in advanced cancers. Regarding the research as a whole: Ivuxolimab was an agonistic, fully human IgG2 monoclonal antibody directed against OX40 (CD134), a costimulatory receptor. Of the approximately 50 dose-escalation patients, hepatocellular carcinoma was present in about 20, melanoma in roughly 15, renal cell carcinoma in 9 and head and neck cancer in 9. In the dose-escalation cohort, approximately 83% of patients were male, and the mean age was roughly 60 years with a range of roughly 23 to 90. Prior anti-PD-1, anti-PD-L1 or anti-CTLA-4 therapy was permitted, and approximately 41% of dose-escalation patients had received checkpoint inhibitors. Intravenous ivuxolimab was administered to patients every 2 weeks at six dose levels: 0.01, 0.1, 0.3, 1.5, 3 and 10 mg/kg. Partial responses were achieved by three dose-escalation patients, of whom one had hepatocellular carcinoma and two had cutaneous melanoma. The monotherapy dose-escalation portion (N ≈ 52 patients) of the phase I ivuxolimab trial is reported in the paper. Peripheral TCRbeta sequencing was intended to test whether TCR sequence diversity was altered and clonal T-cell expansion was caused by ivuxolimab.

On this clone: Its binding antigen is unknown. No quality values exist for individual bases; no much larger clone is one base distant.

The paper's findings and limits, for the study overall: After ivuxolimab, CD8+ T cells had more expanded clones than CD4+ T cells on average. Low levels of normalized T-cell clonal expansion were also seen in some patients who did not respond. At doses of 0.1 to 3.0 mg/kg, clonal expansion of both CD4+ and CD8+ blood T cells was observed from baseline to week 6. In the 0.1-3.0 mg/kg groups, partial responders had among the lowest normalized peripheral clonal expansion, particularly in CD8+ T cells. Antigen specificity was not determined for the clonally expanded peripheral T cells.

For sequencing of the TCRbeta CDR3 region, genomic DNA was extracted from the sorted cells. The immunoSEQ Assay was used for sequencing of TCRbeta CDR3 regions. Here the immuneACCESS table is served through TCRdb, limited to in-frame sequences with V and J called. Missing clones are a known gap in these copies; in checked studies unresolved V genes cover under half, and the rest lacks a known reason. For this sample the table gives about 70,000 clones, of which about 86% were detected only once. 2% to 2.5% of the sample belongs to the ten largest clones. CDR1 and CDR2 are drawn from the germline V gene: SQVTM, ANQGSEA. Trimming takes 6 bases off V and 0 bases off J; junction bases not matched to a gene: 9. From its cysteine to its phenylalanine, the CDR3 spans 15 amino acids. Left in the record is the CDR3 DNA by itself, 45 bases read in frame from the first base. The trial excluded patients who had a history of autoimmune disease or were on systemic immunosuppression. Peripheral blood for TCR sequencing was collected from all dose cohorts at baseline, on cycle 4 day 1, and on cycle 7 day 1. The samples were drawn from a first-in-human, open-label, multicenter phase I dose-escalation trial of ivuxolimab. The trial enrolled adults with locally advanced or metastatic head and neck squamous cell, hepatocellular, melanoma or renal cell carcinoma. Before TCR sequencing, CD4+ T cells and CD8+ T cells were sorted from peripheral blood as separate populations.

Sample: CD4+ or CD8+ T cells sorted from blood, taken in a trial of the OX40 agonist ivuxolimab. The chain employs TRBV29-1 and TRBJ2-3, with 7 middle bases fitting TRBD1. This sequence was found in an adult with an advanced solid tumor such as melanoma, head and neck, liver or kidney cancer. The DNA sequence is TGCAGCGTCGCTCGGACAGGCGCAAGCACAGATACGCAGTATTTT. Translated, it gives CSVARTGASTDTQYF.